This T cell receptor beta chain was documented in a study of blood T cell repertoires in COVID-19. As for this clone: Other DNA sequences in the sample encode the same CDR3.

Germline loops: CDR1 KGHSH, CDR2 LQKENI. The CDR3 length is 14 residues. The V and J ends lost 3 bases and 0 bases respectively, with 9 bases between them. Authors' analysis steps: Nucleated cell counts were estimated from reference gene primer amplification. Method: immunoSEQ multiplex PCR; TCRdb's copy keeps in-frame clones and lacks some. V, J and clone size reflect that table, while D and trimming were determined from the DNA. This sample yields fewer than 300,000 clones, of which 85% to 90% are seen a single time; about 14% belongs to the top ten. This chain joins TRBV18 and TRBJ2-7; a possible D gene is TRBD2 (6 bases). The sequenced material came from peripheral blood. The sequence came from a human donor in a cohort sampled during active COVID-19. CDR3 sequence: CASSPGLSSYEQYF. As DNA, the CDR3 is TGTGCCAGCTCACCGGGACTCAGCTCCTACGAGCAGTACTTC.